One and the same sample provided the 22 T cell receptor beta chains below, sequenced in a study of blood T cell repertoires in COVID-19. Data came from immunoSEQ multiplex PCR; TCRdb stores just in-frame clones and leaves some out. The data hold 150,000 or so clones, with 83% observed a single time. Sequencing input: peripheral blood. Every receptor here comes from a woman aged 60 to 75 with COVID-19, enrolled during active disease.

The rearrangement joins TRBV19 to TRBJ1-6; the D is unclear. V was shortened by 6 bases and J by 5 bases, with 8 bases between the two germline ends. Per the germline V gene, CDR1 is LNHDA and CDR2 is SQIVND (reference sequence). The CDR3 runs 13 residues. Here the CDR3 DNA reads TGTGCCAGTAGAAGACAAGATAATTCACCCCTCCACTTT. This translates into CASRRQDNSPLHF.

This chain links TRBV3-1 (or the pseudogene TRBV3-2) with TRBJ1-2, with 7 bases lining up with TRBD1. The trim removed 0 bases at V and 0 bases at J, leaving 4 bases unmatched. The CDR3 is made up of 16 amino acids. Germline assignment: CDR1 LGHDT and CDR2 YNNKEL (reference sequence). CDR3 loop: CASSQDPGGSNYGYTF. The CDR3 DNA sequence: TGTGCCAGCAGCCAAGACCCAGGGGGTTCTAACTATGGCTACACCTTC.

The chain employs TRBV27 and TRBJ2-7, with 8 positions matching TRBD2. CDR1 is MNHEY and CDR2 is SMNVEV in the germline V gene (reference sequence). The CDR3 has 13 residues. V was clipped by 8 bases and J by 6 bases; unmatched bases: 9. CDR3 sequence: CASGRGGGVEQYF. The CDR3 bases are TGTGCCAGCGGTCGGGGGGGAGGAGTCGAGCAGTACTTC.

The chain carries TRBV19 and TRBJ2-7; no clear D gene. The CDR3 runs to 13 residues. The V end was cut by 5 bases, the J end by 6 bases, with 14 bases between. Germline values: CDR1 LNHDA, CDR2 SQIVND (reference sequence). The CDR3 reads CASSATVKGEQYF. In nucleotides, the CDR3 is TGTGCCAGTAGTGCTACAGTGAAAGGCGAGCAGTACTTC.

CDR3 nucleotide sequence: TGTGCCAGCAGTGAACAGGGTTTGGGCTACACCTTC. Translated: CASSEQGLGYTF. The V and J genes are TRBV2 and TRBJ1-2, with D possibly being TRBD1 (5 bases). Per the germline V gene, CDR1 is SNHLY and CDR2 is FYNNEI. The CDR3 covers 12 residues. The V and J ends lost 2 bases and 8 bases respectively, with 9 bases between them.

The gene calls are TRBV29-1 and TRBJ2-1; 9 nucleotides agree with TRBD2. CDR3 length: 14 amino acids. Germline V gene lookup returns CDR1 SQVTM and CDR2 ANQGSEA. After removal of 6 bases from V and 4 bases from J, the junction contained 7 bases not matched to a gene. In DNA, the CDR3 is TGCAGCGTCGGGGGCGGGAGGGTGTACAATGAGCAGTTCTTC. As protein: CSVGGGRVYNEQFF.

The chain couples TRBV11-3 to TRBJ1-6; no clear D. The V gene's germline CDR1 is SGHNT and CDR2 YENEEA. The CDR3 covers 14 residues. V was pared by 4 bases and J by 7 bases, with 11 bases between. CDR3 protein: CASSYGRTNSPLHF. The CDR3 nucleotides read TGTGCCAGCAGCTACGGGAGGACCAATTCACCCCTCCACTTT.

The chain carries TRBV3-1 (or the pseudogene TRBV3-2) and TRBJ1-3, with 9 bases identical to TRBD1. This CDR3 comprises 14 residues. The ends lost 8 bases at V and 4 bases at J; junction bases unmatched: 6. CDR1 is LGHDT and CDR2 is YNNKEL in the germline V gene (reference sequence). The CDR3 here is CASSQGALGNTIYF. The CDR3 region has the DNA TGTGCCAGCTCACAGGGGGCGCTGGGAAACACCATATATTTT.

The CDR3 spells CASSPQTATGELFF. CDR3 bases: TGTGCCAGCAGTCCTCAGACAGCCACCGGGGAGCTGTTTTTT. The chain carries TRBV2 and TRBJ2-2; tentative D call: TRBD1 (5 bases). Trimming cost V 5 bases and J 4 bases, with 11 bases left between them. Germline CDR1 reads SNHLY; CDR2 reads FYNNEI. The CDR3 has 14 amino acids.

There are a few counts of this clone. The CDR3 loop is CASSRGQATPEAFF. The DNA for the CDR3 is TGCGCCAGCAGCAGGGGACAGGCGACTCCCGAAGCTTTCTTT. The chain recombines TRBV5-1 with TRBJ1-1; 8 bases line up with TRBD1. Per the germline V gene, CDR1 is SGHRS and CDR2 is YFSETQ. V was pared by 4 bases and J by 8 bases, with 10 bases of the junction left unmatched. This CDR3 is 14 amino acids long. The full variable domain, completed using reference TRBV5-1 and TRBJ1-1, is KAGVTQTPRYLIKTRGQQVTLSCSPISGHRSVSWYQQTPGQGLQFLFEYFSETQRNKGNFPGRFSGRQFSNSRSEMNVSTLELGDSALYLCASSRGQATPEAFFGQGTRLTVV.

The chain carries TRBV15 and TRBJ2-7; 9 bases map to TRBD2. The V and J ends lost 8 bases and 7 bases, in that order; junction bases with no gene match: 12. The length of the CDR3 is 14 residues. Germline lookup yields CDR1 LNHNV and CDR2 YYDKDF (reference sequence). As DNA, the CDR3 is TGTGCCACCTCAGGGGTAGCGGGAGCGGGGGAGCAGTACTTC. This gives the protein CATSGVAGAGEQYF.

This rearrangement joins TRBV7-3 to TRBJ1-2; TRBD1 matches 10 bases. Unmatched junction bases numbered 4, after V lost 6 bases and J lost 3 bases. The CDR3 covers 14 residues. Germline-derived CDR1 and CDR2 are SGHTA and FQGTGA. CDR3 coding DNA: TGTGCCAGCAGTCGAGGGACAGGGGACTATGGCTACACCTTC. It codes for CASSRGTGDYGYTF.

The chain employs TRBV15 and TRBJ2-5, with D uncertain. The V gene lost 5 bases and the J gene lost 4 bases, with 5 bases spanning the gap. The CDR3 is 11 residues long. Germline CDR1 is LNHNV and CDR2 is YYDKDF (reference sequence). DNA for the CDR3: TGTGCCACCAGCCCGCGAGAGACCCAGTACTTC. Protein product: CATSPRETQYF.

V usage is TRBV7-6 and J usage is TRBJ2-7, with TRBD1 as a possible D gene (5 bases). V shed 5 bases and J shed 2 bases, with 16 bases lying between them. This CDR3 is 15 amino acids long. The germline gives CDR1 SGHVS, CDR2 FNYEAQ. CDR3 DNA sequence: TGTGCCAGCAGCCCCCTTCCCGACAGTACCTACGAGCAGTACTTC. Encoded protein: CASSPLPDSTYEQYF.

The genes are TRBV6-5 and TRBJ1-4, with unresolved D. The V gene's germline CDR1 is MNHEY and CDR2 SVGAGI. The CDR3 runs 15 residues. Between the trimmed V and J ends, which lost 4 bases and 3 bases, there was a span of 12 bases. The DNA of the CDR3 is TGTGCCAGCAGTTCGGTCGGTTCCGCTAATGAAAAACTGTTTTTT. Amino acids: CASSSVGSANEKLFF.

V is TRBV24-1 and J is TRBJ1-5, with D possibly being TRBD1 (6 bases). CDR3 length: 16 amino acids. V dropped 4 bases and J dropped 1 base, with 13 bases sitting between them. Germline assignment: CDR1 KGHDR and CDR2 SFDVKD. In nucleotides, the CDR3 is TGTGCCACCAGTGAATCCGGGACACCCAGCAATCAGCCCCAGCATTTT. Its protein is CATSESGTPSNQPQHF.

This chain joins TRBV7-9 and TRBJ1-2, with a tentative D call TRBD1 (5 bases). Between the trimmed V and J ends, which lost 1 base and 3 bases, there was a span of 9 bases. In germline, CDR1 is SEHNR, CDR2 FQNEAQ (reference sequence). The CDR3 is 14 amino acids. CDR3 coding DNA: TGTGCCAGCAGCTTAGACAGGCAGGACTATGGCTACACCTTC. Translating gives CASSLDRQDYGYTF.

The chain combines TRBV5-6 with TRBJ1-2; D unresolved. In germline, CDR1 is SGHDT, CDR2 YYEEEE. The CDR3 runs 11 residues. Trimming left V 5 bases short and J 3 bases short, with 5 bases between. The CDR3 DNA follows: TGTGCCAGCAGGGCAGACTATGGCTACACCTTC. It encodes CASRADYGYTF.

J is TRBJ1-1 and V is TRBV24-1; perhaps TRBD1 as D (6 bases). Germline CDR1 is KGHDR and CDR2 is SFDVKD. The ends were cut back, 9 bases at V and 1 base at J, with 17 bases in the middle. The CDR3 has 15 amino acids. The CDR3: CATHDGGAGNTEAFF. The CDR3 DNA is TGTGCCACCCACGACGGGGGGGCCGGGAACACTGAAGCTTTCTTT.

V gene TRBV11-2 combines with J gene TRBJ1-1, with 7 nucleotides matching TRBD1. The CDR3 runs to 16 residues. V shed 0 bases and J 7 bases; nucleotides not matched to a gene: 11. The V gene's germline CDR1 is SGHAT and CDR2 FQNNGV. The CDR3 reads CASSLDQGGGYGEAFF. The CDR3 DNA reads TGTGCCAGCAGCTTAGATCAAGGAGGGGGCTATGGTGAAGCTTTCTTT.

The chain uses TRBV7-9 and TRBJ1-2; TRBD1 agrees at 9 bases. The CDR3 runs to 15 residues. Germline values: CDR1 SEHNR, CDR2 FQNEAQ (reference sequence). The V gene end was trimmed by 2 bases and the J gene end by 2 bases; junction bases not matched to a gene: 3. CDR3 in amino acids: CASSLNDRGNYGYTF. In DNA form, the CDR3 reads TGTGCCAGCAGCTTAAATGACAGGGGGAACTATGGCTACACCTTC.

The chain combines TRBV11-2 with TRBJ1-1; D uncertain. CDR3 length: 10 residues. Germline V lookup: CDR1 SGHAT, CDR2 FQNNGV. V lost 4 bases and J lost 7, with 4 bases in between. CDR3 sequence reads: CASSSGEAFF. DNA for the CDR3: TGTGCCAGCAGCTCCGGTGAAGCTTTCTTT.